This T cell receptor (beta chain) appears in the sequencing data of a study of blood T cell repertoires in COVID-19. For the study at large: Collection of acute and convalescent COVID-19 samples took place in the United States, Italy and Spain.

This CDR3 has 15 amino acids. V was shortened by 3 bases and J by 3 bases, with 12 bases between the two germline ends. The germline CDR1 and CDR2 sequences are MDHEN and SYDVKM. The data were produced by immunoSEQ multiplex PCR, yet TCRdb's version contains in-frame clones alone and is incomplete. The table has 200,000 to 250,000 clones, around 80% seen once; the top ten hold around 3.5%. The receptor's source is a woman younger than 35 with acute or convalescent COVID-19. The gene calls are TRBV28 and TRBJ2-4; D may be TRBD2 (5 bases). Sequencing was done on a sample of peripheral blood. CDR3 residues: CASSFGNPDKNIQYF. CDR3 nucleotide sequence: TGTGCCAGCAGTTTCGGGAACCCAGACAAAAACATTCAGTACTTC.